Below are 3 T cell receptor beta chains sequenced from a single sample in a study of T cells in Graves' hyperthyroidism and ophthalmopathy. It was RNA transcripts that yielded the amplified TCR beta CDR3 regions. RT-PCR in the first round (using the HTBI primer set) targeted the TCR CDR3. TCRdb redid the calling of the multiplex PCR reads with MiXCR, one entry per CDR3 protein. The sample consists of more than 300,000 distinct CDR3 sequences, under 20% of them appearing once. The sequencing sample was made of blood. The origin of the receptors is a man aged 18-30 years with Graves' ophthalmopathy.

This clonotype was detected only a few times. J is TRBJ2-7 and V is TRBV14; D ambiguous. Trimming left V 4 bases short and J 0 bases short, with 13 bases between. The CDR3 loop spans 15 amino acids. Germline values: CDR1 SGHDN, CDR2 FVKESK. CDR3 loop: CASSLEVGYSYEQYF. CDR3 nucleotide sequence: TGTGCCAGCAGCCTAGAGGTTGGGTACTCCTACGAGCAGTACTTC.

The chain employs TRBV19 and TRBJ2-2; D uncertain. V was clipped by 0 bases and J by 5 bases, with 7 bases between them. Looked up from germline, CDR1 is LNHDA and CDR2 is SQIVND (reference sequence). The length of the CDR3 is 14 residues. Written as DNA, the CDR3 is TGTGCCAGTAGTATAGAAGGGTTAACCGGGGAGCTGTTTTTT. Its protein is CASSIEGLTGELFF.

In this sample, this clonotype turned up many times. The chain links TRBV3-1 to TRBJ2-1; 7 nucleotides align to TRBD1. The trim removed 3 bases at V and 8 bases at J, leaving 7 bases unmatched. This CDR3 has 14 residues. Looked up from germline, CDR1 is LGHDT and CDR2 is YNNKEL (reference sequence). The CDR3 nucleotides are TGTGCCAGCAGCCACGACAGGGAGTTCGATGAGCAGTTCTTC. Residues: CASSHDREFDEQFF.